What follows are 2 T cell receptor beta chains derived from one specimen sequenced in a study of T cells after yellow fever vaccination (dated by TCRdb to about 2019). Per the publication, the treatment or condition label means: live attenuated yellow fever vaccine strain. The library was built by means of 5' RACE. Sequencing was performed on an Illumina NovaSeq 6000. In-frame beta chains were kept once TCRdb had trimmed the public reads at Q25 with fastp and called clones with MiXCR. Each CDR3 protein gets just one entry, which takes the most common genes and DNA from the rows behind it. Counted in this sample were 300,000 to 350,000 distinct CDR3 sequences; approximately 4% of them appeared once. The top ten clones comprise approximately 19% of the sample. This sample comprised PBMCs, obtained 15 days after the yellow fever booster vaccination. These receptors were obtained from a man aged 18 to 29 who received the YFV17D yellow fever vaccine.

The rearrangement joins TRBV7-2 to TRBJ1-2; D might be TRBD1 (6 bases). Trimming removed 4 bases at V and 3 bases at J, with 12 bases between. Germline V gives CDR1 SGHTA, CDR2 FQGNSA. The CDR3 sequence is 14 residues long. As DNA, the CDR3 is TGTGCCAGCAGCTCAGGAACAGGGCACTATGGCTACACCTTC. The encoded protein is CASSSGTGHYGYTF.

This clonotype has more than one count but fewer than ten. The chain links TRBV5-4 to TRBJ2-1; D may be TRBD2 (6 bases). The V gene lost 0 bases and the J gene lost 8 bases, with 12 bases spanning the gap. CDR3 length: 14 residues. Germline CDR1 and CDR2: SGHNT and YYREEE (reference sequence). CDR3 in amino acids: CASSLGHGDYEQFF. The CDR3 DNA is TGTGCCAGCAGCTTGGGGCACGGGGACTATGAGCAGTTCTTC.